The following is a T cell receptor (beta chain) sequence with its context. Its antigen is as yet unknown. Germline V gives CDR1 SNHLY, CDR2 FYNNEI. Deletions cut 4 bases from V and 4 bases from J, with 10 bases between. There are 14 residues in the CDR3. This specimen belongs to a study of OX40 agonist ivuxolimab in advanced cancers. Overall study findings and caveats: No determination was made of the antigen specificity of the expanded peripheral T cells. More expanded clones were seen, on average, in CD8+ T cells than in CD4+.

The table came from immunoSEQ multiplex PCR; TCRdb's copy has only in-frame clones and leaves some out. The table has some 55,000 clones, 90% to 95% seen once; the top ten hold around 12%. People who had autoimmune disease history or systemic immunosuppression were excluded. The receptor's source is an adult with an advanced solid tumor such as melanoma, head and neck, liver or kidney cancer. The rearrangement joins TRBV2 to TRBJ2-2, with TRBD2 as a possible D gene (5 bases). Sample: CD4+ or CD8+ T cells sorted from blood, taken in a trial of the OX40 agonist ivuxolimab. In DNA form, the CDR3 reads TGTGCCAGCAGTGTCCTCGGGGTCACCGGGGAGCTGTTTTTT. This gives the protein CASSVLGVTGELFF.